In this sample, the clone carrying this TCR beta chain turned up many times. Antigen: not known. The data originate from a study of regulatory T cells in long-lasting Graves disease. Findings and caveats of the study: Sample size was small, which may have lowered accuracy. More public clonotypes were shared by persistent patients (about 2,700) than by new patients (about 970). For persistent Graves' patients, TCR diversity was lower than for newly diagnosed ones.

The CDR3 loop spans 13 amino acids. Trimming shortened V by 6 bases and J by 10 bases, and 18 bases separated the two germline ends. The germline CDR1 and CDR2 sequences are SNHLY and FYNNEI. The time point is: persistent/refractory GD, antithyroid drugs over 5 years with positive TRAb. Following extraction of RNA from PBMCs, that RNA was used to make the TCR library. CDR3 regions were amplified by Arm-PCR using iRepertoire HTBI primers to build TCR beta libraries. TCRdb re-analysed the multiplex PCR reads in MiXCR, keeping a single row per CDR3 protein. The table records about 430,000 distinct CDR3 sequences, under 25% of them present only once.

The specimen was peripheral blood mononuclear cells (PBMCs), collected when the disease was refractory, from a patient treated with antithyroid drugs. The V and J genes are TRBV2 and TRBJ1-1; D call uncertain. The TCR originated in a female donor with Graves disease. Here the CDR3 DNA reads TGTGCCAGCAGCCTAGACATTTCCAACGTAGCTTTCTTT. Translating it yields CASSLDISNVAFF.